The sequence of this T cell receptor (beta chain) was determined in a study of shared clonotypes between healthy human individuals. This clone was observed a handful of times. Germline V lookup: CDR1 SGHVS, CDR2 FQNEAQ. This CDR3 has 13 residues. V shed 5 bases and J shed 2 bases, with 9 bases lying between them. The method was immunoSEQ multiplex PCR; TCRdb's version includes in-frame clones alone and lacks a portion of them. Altogether about half a million clones are present, over 75% being singletons, with the ten largest covering roughly 13%. Source material: PBMCs. The TCR was taken from a woman in her thirties or forties in good health. Some clones in this sample may be carry-over from other donors' samples. The chain joins TRBV7-8 to TRBJ1-1, with D maybe TRBD1 (6 bases). The CDR3 sequence: CASSQDSNTEAFF. The CDR3 DNA sequence: TGTGCCAGCAGCCAGGACAGCAACACTGAAGCTTTCTTT. The full variable domain, in which reference TRBV7-8 and TRBJ1-1 provide the parts outside the CDR3, is GAGVSQSPRYKVAKRGQDVALRCDPISGHVSLFWYQQALGQGPEFLTYFQNEAQLDKSGLPSDRFFAERPEGSVSTLKIQRTQQEDSAVYLCASSQDSNTEAFFGQGTRLTVV.